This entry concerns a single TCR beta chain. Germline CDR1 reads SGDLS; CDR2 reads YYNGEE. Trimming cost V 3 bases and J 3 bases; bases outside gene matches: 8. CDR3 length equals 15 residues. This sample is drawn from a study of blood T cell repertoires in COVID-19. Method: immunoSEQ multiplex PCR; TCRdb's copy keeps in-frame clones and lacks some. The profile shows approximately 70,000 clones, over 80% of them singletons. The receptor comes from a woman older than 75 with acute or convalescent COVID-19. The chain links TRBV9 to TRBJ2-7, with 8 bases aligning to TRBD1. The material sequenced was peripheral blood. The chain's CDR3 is CASSAGGTGRYEQYF. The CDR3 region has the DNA TGTGCCAGCAGCGCCGGAGGGACAGGCCGCTACGAGCAGTACTTC.